One and the same sample provided the 8 T cell receptor beta chains below, sequenced in a study of CD8+CD57+ T cells in acquired aplastic anemia. Previously, flow cytometry had revealed CD8+CD57+ cell expansion in the patients chosen for sequencing. The TCR beta profiling, which covered VDJ combination and CDR3 sequence, was carried out using genomic DNA as the template. TCRdb re-derived calls from the reads in MiXCR, one entry per CDR3 protein. The profile shows 180,000 or so distinct CDR3 sequences, roughly 60% of them singletons. Sequences were obtained from sorted CD4+, CD8+, or CD8+CD57+ T cells (not recorded which) from PBMCs. The receptors were gathered from a human donor with aplastic anemia.

The chain carries TRBV6-5 and TRBJ1-1; perhaps TRBD1 as D (6 bases). The V and J ends lost 6 bases and 8 bases respectively, with 19 bases between them. The CDR3 is 14 amino acids. Germline V gene data show CDR1 as MNHEY and CDR2 as SVGAGI. CDR3 region: CASSIHPGTKEAFF. The CDR3 nucleotides are TGTGCCAGCAGCATTCACCCCGGGACAAAAGAAGCTTTCTTT.

The rearrangement joins TRBV5-1 to TRBJ1-2; D call uncertain. V was clipped by 2 bases and J by 8 bases, with 13 bases between them. The CDR3 extends over 13 amino acids. Germline V gene sequence: CDR1 SGHRS, CDR2 YFSETQ. As DNA, the CDR3 is TGCGCCAGCAGCTTAGCCGTTTCGGAGGGCTACACCTTC. It specifies CASSLAVSEGYTF. Based on the CDR3 plus reference TRBV5-1 and TRBJ1-2, the full variable domain is KAGVTQTPRYLIKTRGQQVTLSCSPISGHRSVSWYQQTPGQGLQFLFEYFSETQRNKGNFPGRFSGRQFSNSRSEMNVSTLELGDSALYLCASSLAVSEGYTFGSGTRLTVV.

This clonotype was counted at least ten times. The V and J genes are TRBV2 and TRBJ1-2; possible D gene TRBD1, 5 bases. The CDR3 has 15 amino acids. The germline CDR1 and CDR2 sequences are SNHLY and FYNNEI. V lost 2 bases and J 8 bases, leaving 18 bases between the germline ends. This CDR3 reads CASSEYNGSGNGYTF. As DNA, the CDR3 is TGTGCCAGCAGTGAATACAACGGATCAGGGAACGGCTACACCTTC. Drawing the rest from reference TRBV2 and TRBJ1-2, the complete variable domain is EPEVTQTPSHQVTQMGQEVILRCVPISNHLYFYWYRQILGQKVEFLVSFYNNEISEKSEIFDDQFSVERPDGSNFTLKIRSTKLEDSAMYFCASSEYNGSGNGYTFGSGTRLTVV.

This clonotype was found once. A much larger clone differs from this one at a single base, so this may be a read error. The V gene is TRBV2, the J gene TRBJ2-7; D might be TRBD1 (6 bases). CDR3 length equals 14 residues. The germline V gene has CDR1 SNHLY and CDR2 FYNNEI. The V gene lost 5 bases and the J gene lost 6 bases, with 17 bases spanning the gap. The CDR3 reads CASSLGRGRGEQYF. CDR3 bases: TGTGCCAGCAGTTTGGGCAGGGGACGGGGCGAGCAGTACTTC.

The sample holds a few counts of this clonotype. The chain joins TRBV20-1 to TRBJ1-1; the D is unclear. Trimming cost V 2 bases and J 3 bases, with 7 bases left between them. Germline CDR1 DFQATT, CDR2 SNEGSKA (reference sequence). The CDR3 runs 12 residues. The CDR3: CSARLTYTEAFF. The CDR3 region has the DNA TGCAGTGCTAGACTCACGTACACTGAAGCTTTCTTT.

This clonotype has a single count. The chain links TRBV4-1 to TRBJ1-2; D not resolved. This CDR3 has 15 amino acids. The germline gives CDR1 MGHRA, CDR2 YSYEKL. The V gene lost 4 bases and the J gene lost 5 bases, with 17 bases spanning the gap. The CDR3 nucleotides read TGCGCCAGCAGCCCTGGGGAAGCCGTAAGTTATGGCTACACCTTC. Its protein product is CASSPGEAVSYGYTF.

As regards this clonotype: One end of the junction fails to match germline, which may point to a read error. This rearrangement joins TRBV13 to TRBJ1-3, with TRBD1 as a possible D gene (6 bases). Germline assignment: CDR1 PRHDT and CDR2 FYEKMQ (reference sequence). The CDR3 runs to 16 residues. The CDR3 DNA reads as TGTGCCAGCAGCCAGGGAGGACAGCCCTCTGGAGACACCATATATTTT. It translates to CASSQGGQPSGDTIYF.

The chain links TRBV5-8 to TRBJ1-2; D is uncertain. Between the trimmed V and J ends, which lost 2 bases and 4 bases, there was a span of 18 bases. This CDR3 spans 16 amino acids. Germline V gene lookup returns CDR1 SGHTS and CDR2 YDEGEE. DNA for the CDR3: TGTGCCAGCAGCTTTGGTCGCGAAAGTTCTTTCTATGGCTACACCTTC. Translated: CASSFGRESSFYGYTF.